One and the same sample provided the 18 T cell receptor beta chains below, sequenced in a study of blood T cell repertoires in COVID-19. Only in-frame clones appear in the TCRdb table, and some are missing; sequencing was by immunoSEQ multiplex PCR. The data contain 35,000 to 50,000 clones, around 87% of them singletons. Sequencing used peripheral blood. All receptors derive from a man between 50 and 59 years old with active COVID-19.

This sequence joins TRBV18 and TRBJ2-2, with D tentatively TRBD1 (5 bases). The CDR3 is 17 residues long. V lost 1 base and J lost 4, with 16 bases in between. The germline V gene encodes CDR1 KGHSH and CDR2 LQKENI. The CDR3 region is CASSPLQVGRVTGELFF. CDR3 DNA sequence: TGTGCCAGCTCACCACTCCAAGTCGGCAGGGTCACCGGGGAGCTGTTTTTT. Variable domain in full (rest from reference TRBV18 and TRBJ2-2): NAGVMQNPRHLVRRRGQEARLRCSPMKGHSHVYWYRQLPEEGLKFMVYLQKENIIDESGMPKERFSAEFPKEGPSILRIQQVVRGDSAAYFCASSPLQVGRVTGELFFGEGSRLTVL.

A single count supports this clone. V is TRBV5-5 and J is TRBJ2-3; D is possibly TRBD1 (5 bases). CDR3 length equals 13 residues. The germline V gene has CDR1 SGHKS and CDR2 YYEKEE (reference sequence). The V gene lost 4 bases and the J gene lost 6 bases, with 12 bases spanning the gap. This CDR3 reads CASSAQRQDTQYF. DNA of the CDR3: TGTGCCAGCAGCGCACAAAGACAGGATACGCAGTATTTT.

The chain recombines TRBV5-1 with TRBJ1-4, with D perhaps matching TRBD1 (6 bases). Germline CDR1 is SGHRS and CDR2 is YFSETQ. The germline V and J ends were trimmed by 3 bases and 10 bases, with 16 bases remaining between them. The CDR3 sequence is 14 residues long. CDR3 protein: CASSSKSGEGKLFF. In DNA form, the CDR3 reads TGCGCCAGCAGCTCAAAATCAGGGGAGGGAAAACTGTTTTTT.

This chain joins TRBV2 and TRBJ2-5; 8 nucleotides line up with TRBD2. This CDR3 has 15 amino acids. The ends lost 3 bases at V and 4 bases at J; junction bases unmatched: 7. Germline V gene lookup returns CDR1 SNHLY and CDR2 FYNNEI. Here the CDR3 reads CASSDLQRGTETQYF. DNA for the CDR3: TGTGCCAGCAGTGATCTTCAGCGGGGGACAGAGACCCAGTACTTC.

The rearrangement uses TRBV7-3 and TRBJ2-3; 8 bases map to TRBD1. Germline values: CDR1 SGHTA, CDR2 FQGTGA. This CDR3 region has 16 residues. With V trimmed by 5 bases and J by 0 bases, 7 bases remained unmatched. DNA for the CDR3: TGTGCCAGCAGCCCCTGGACAGGGTCTAGCACAGATACGCAGTATTTT. It encodes CASSPWTGSSTDTQYF.

The rearrangement uses TRBV4-2 and TRBJ2-2; 8 bases agree with TRBD2. V was clipped by 1 base and J by 7 bases; unmatched bases: 8. The CDR3 spans 16 residues. CDR1 is LGHNA, CDR2 YNFKEQ, per germline. The CDR3 DNA follows: TGTGCCAGCAGCCAAGTTCTAGCGACTAGCGTCGGGGAGCTGTTTTTT. Its translation: CASSQVLATSVGELFF.

The rearrangement links TRBV5-1 to TRBJ1-1; D is possibly TRBD1 (6 bases). The V gene's germline CDR1 is SGHRS and CDR2 YFSETQ. The germline V and J ends were trimmed by 1 base and 0 bases, with 10 bases remaining between them. The CDR3 is made up of 15 amino acids. CDR3 sequence (DNA): TGCGCCAGCAGCTTGAATCAGGGGATGAACACTGAAGCTTTCTTT. Translated, it gives CASSLNQGMNTEAFF.

This chain links TRBV29-1 with TRBJ1-2, with a tentative D call TRBD1 (6 bases). The CDR3 totals 12 residues. The V and J ends lost 6 bases and 2 bases respectively, with 10 bases between them. CDR1 is SQVTM, CDR2 ANQGSEA, per germline. This CDR3 is CSVTGTNYGYTF. The CDR3 DNA follows: TGCAGCGTAACCGGGACAAACTATGGCTACACCTTC. Together with reference TRBV29-1 and TRBJ1-2, the CDR3 gives the full variable domain: SAVISQKPSRDICQRGTSLTIQCQVDSQVTMMFWYRQQPGQSLTLIATANQGSEATYESGFVIDKFPISRPNLTFSTLTVSNMSPEDSSIYLCSVTGTNYGYTFGSGTRLTVV.

The rearrangement joins TRBV5-6 to TRBJ1-5, with no clear D. This CDR3 contains 18 residues. V was clipped by 1 base and J by 0 bases, with 17 bases between them. The V gene's germline CDR1 is SGHDT and CDR2 YYEEEE. In DNA form, the CDR3 reads TGTGCCAGCAGCTTGTGGGCAGGAGCGACTATTAGCAATCAGCCCCAGCATTTT. Translation gives CASSLWAGATISNQPQHF.

The count of this clone is one. This rearrangement joins TRBV3-1 (or the pseudogene TRBV3-2) to TRBJ2-2; no definite D call. The V gene's germline CDR1 is LGHDT and CDR2 YNNKEL (reference sequence). V dropped 1 base and J dropped 6 bases, with 6 bases sitting between them. The length of the CDR3 is 13 residues. Written as DNA, the CDR3 is TGTGCCAGCAGCCAAGTCGAGGCCGGGGAGCTGTTTTTT. Protein product: CASSQVEAGELFF.

The rearrangement uses TRBV3-1 (or the pseudogene TRBV3-2) and TRBJ2-1, with D possibly being TRBD2 (5 bases). CDR1 and CDR2 (germline): LGHDT, YNNKEL (reference sequence). The CDR3 has 14 residues. Trimming left V 4 bases short and J 9 bases short, with 16 bases between. The CDR3 region is CASSPSAAGGEQFF. The CDR3, as DNA: TGTGCCAGCAGCCCCTCGGCGGCGGGTGGTGAGCAGTTCTTC.

Written as DNA, the CDR3 is TGTGCCAGCAGTGAAGCTCGGAGGAGATACTCTGGAAACACCATATATTTT. This encodes CASSEARRRYSGNTIYF. V is TRBV6-1 and J is TRBJ1-3; no clear D gene. Trimming took 0 bases from V and 0 from J, leaving 12 bases between them. Germline values: CDR1 MNHNS, CDR2 SASEGT. The CDR3 totals 17 residues.

The chain couples TRBV27 to TRBJ2-5; 8 nucleotides agree with TRBD2. Germline-derived CDR1 and CDR2 are MNHEY and SMNVEV (reference sequence). CDR3 length: 14 residues. J lost 4 bases, V lost 4 bases, and 5 bases had no gene match. The CDR3 nucleotides read TGTGCCAGCAGTTCTCGGGGGGGCCTAGAGACCCAGTACTTC. Its protein product is CASSSRGGLETQYF.

This clone was observed a handful of times. The gene calls are TRBV28 and TRBJ1-6, with 8 bases that match TRBD1. The CDR3 spans 13 residues. J was trimmed by 10 bases and V by 7 bases; bases with no gene match: 6. Germline values: CDR1 MDHEN, CDR2 SYDVKM. The CDR3 sequence: CASNDDRGSPLHF. CDR3 DNA: TGTGCCAGCAATGATGACAGGGGCTCACCCCTCCACTTT.

The sample holds a few counts of this clone. The chain joins TRBV13 to TRBJ2-1; 7 bases are a match to TRBD2. Germline CDR1 reads PRHDT; CDR2 reads FYEKMQ (reference sequence). V lost 3 bases to trimming and J lost 7 bases; unmatched junction nucleotides: 9. The CDR3 is 15 amino acids. The DNA of the CDR3 is TGTGCCAGCAGCTTGCGGCGGGGGTTTAATAATGAGCAGTTCTTC. This encodes CASSLRRGFNNEQFF.

The chain combines TRBV9 with TRBJ2-1, with D tentatively TRBD2 (5 bases). Per the germline V gene, CDR1 is SGDLS and CDR2 is YYNGEE. The CDR3 is 15 residues long. V lost 0 bases, J lost 7 bases, and 14 bases lay in between. The CDR3 sequence is CASSVAEGSWNEQFF. In nucleotides, the CDR3 is TGTGCCAGCAGCGTAGCAGAGGGCTCATGGAATGAGCAGTTCTTC.

J is TRBJ2-1 and V is TRBV3-1 (or the pseudogene TRBV3-2); D is possibly TRBD1 (5 bases). V was cut by 3 bases and J by 0 bases, with 24 bases left in between. The germline V gene encodes CDR1 LGHDT and CDR2 YNNKEL (reference sequence). CDR3 length: 20 residues. The CDR3, as DNA: TGTGCCAGCAGCCAGCTCGCTTGGGGCGAGGTGTCGGGCTCCTACAATGAGCAGTTCTTC. Translating it yields CASSQLAWGEVSGSYNEQFF.

The CDR3 is CASSLAVSYGYTF. The CDR3 bases are TGTGCCAGCAGTTTAGCAGTCTCCTATGGCTACACCTTC. V is TRBV28 and J is TRBJ1-2; D call uncertain. In germline, CDR1 is MDHEN, CDR2 SYDVKM. V lost 2 bases and J lost 4, with 8 bases in between. This CDR3 has 13 amino acids.